Below, 2 T cell receptor beta chains from the same sample are listed, as sequenced in a study of identical twins. TCRdb passed the 5' RACE reads through MiXCR, listing each CDR3 protein once. The sample consists of roughly 490,000 distinct CDR3 sequences, roughly an eighth of them appearing once. These same data were also listed under a study on yellow fever vaccine responses in identical twins.

The source material was CD4+ T cells sorted from blood. The source of these receptors is a young woman in good health.

This clonotype came up a few times. The chain joins TRBV9 to TRBJ2-3, with TRBD2 matching over 12 bases. The CDR3 sequence is 17 residues long. Trimming at V came to 2 bases and at J to 0 bases, leaving 4 bases not matched to a gene. Germline-derived CDR1 and CDR2 are SGDLS and YYNGEE. CDR3 in amino acids: CASSVLAGGLSTDTQYF. The CDR3 nucleotides are TGTGCCAGCAGCGTTCTAGCGGGGGGGCTCAGCACAGATACGCAGTATTTT.

The genes are TRBV3-1 and TRBJ2-3; D call uncertain. The germline V gene encodes CDR1 LGHDT and CDR2 YNNKEL (reference sequence). The CDR3 is 13 residues long. V lost 6 bases and J 5 bases, leaving 12 bases between the germline ends. The CDR3 bases are TGTGCCAGCAGTCAAAGGGTCGAAGATACGCAGTATTTT. Its translation is CASSQRVEDTQYF.